This T cell receptor (beta chain) came from a study of spatial heterogeneity in lung cancer. TCRdb passed the 5' RACE reads through MiXCR, listing each CDR3 protein once. The sample shows approximately 40,000 distinct CDR3 sequences, approximately 14% of them seen only once. CDR1 SEHNR and CDR2 FQNEAQ come from the germline V gene (reference sequence). The CDR3 loop spans 15 amino acids. V was cut by 5 bases and J by 2 bases, with 15 bases left in between. Time point denoted: sample taken at primary tumor resection. The donor group consisted of around 66 patients who had untreated, early-stage non-small cell lung cancer. This clonotype has more than one count but fewer than ten.

The material sequenced was PBMCs, taken at surgery. The TCR originated in a male donor with early-stage non-small cell lung cancer. The chain combines TRBV7-9 with TRBJ1-1; D unclear. The CDR3: CASSPTKSFNTEAFF. Written as DNA, the CDR3 is TGTGCCAGCAGCCCGACAAAGTCCTTCAACACTGAAGCTTTCTTT.